One T cell receptor beta chain is described in this entry. The target antigen is unknown. This entry belongs to a study of a mutant IDH1 vaccine in newly diagnosed glioma. Overall study: Previous care, which was radiotherapy, temozolomide, or both, most often involved both. Study observations and caveats: Of all patients, about 93% showed vaccine-induced immune responses.

Clones were read by immunoSEQ multiplex PCR, and TCRdb kept only the in-frame ones, dropping some. This table has around 87,000 clones, under 90% appearing once. Germline V gene sequence: CDR1 SEHNR, CDR2 FQNEAQ (reference sequence). Trimming took 5 bases from V and 5 from J; bases not matched to a gene: 8. The CDR3 has 15 amino acids. Noted time point: baseline, week 1 (first vaccination visit). Treatment here: pre-vaccination baseline after standard-of-care therapy. Donor tumors were new WHO grade 3 or 4 IDH1-mutant, ATRX-lost astrocytomas. The material sequenced was PBMCs, taken from a glioma patient treated with radiotherapy, temozolomide or both. The rearrangement links TRBV7-9 to TRBJ1-2; 10 positions agree with TRBD1. This TCR was sampled from a woman aged 45 to 65 with glioma. The CDR3 DNA follows: TGTGCCAGCAGCGACCCGACAGGGGGCGATTATGGCTACACCTTC. Encoded protein: CASSDPTGGDYGYTF. Drawing the rest from reference TRBV7-9 and TRBJ1-2, the complete variable domain is DTGVSQNPRHKITKRGQNVTFRCDPISEHNRLYWYRQTLGQGPEFLTYFQNEAQLEKSRLLSDRFSAERPKGSFSTLEIQRTEQGDSAMYLCASSDPTGGDYGYTFGSGTRLTVV.